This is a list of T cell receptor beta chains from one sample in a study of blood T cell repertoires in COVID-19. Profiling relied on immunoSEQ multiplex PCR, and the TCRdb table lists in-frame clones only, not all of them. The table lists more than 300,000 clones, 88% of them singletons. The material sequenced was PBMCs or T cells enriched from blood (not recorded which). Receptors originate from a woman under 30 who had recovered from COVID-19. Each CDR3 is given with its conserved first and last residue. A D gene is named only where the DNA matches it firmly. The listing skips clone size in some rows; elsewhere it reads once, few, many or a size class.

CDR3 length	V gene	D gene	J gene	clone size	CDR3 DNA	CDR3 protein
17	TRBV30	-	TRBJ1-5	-	TGTGCCTGGAGTGTACTAAGTGCCGACCCTAGCAATCAGCCCCAGCATTTT	CAWSVLSADPSNQPQHF
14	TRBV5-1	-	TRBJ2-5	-	TGCGCCAGCAGCTTGGTAACTAGCCAAGAGACCCAGTACTTC	CASSLVTSQETQYF
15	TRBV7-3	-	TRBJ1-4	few	TGTGCCAGCAGCTCTCAGGGGCGGGGGAATGAAAAACTGTTTTTT	CASSSQGRGNEKLFF
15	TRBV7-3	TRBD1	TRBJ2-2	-	TGTGCCAGCAGCCAGGACAGGGCGGGATCCGGGGAGCTGTTTTTT	CASSQDRAGSGELFF
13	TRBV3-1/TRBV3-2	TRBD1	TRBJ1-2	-	TGTGCCAGCAGCCAAGGGACAGGGGAAGGCTACACCTTC	CASSQGTGEGYTF
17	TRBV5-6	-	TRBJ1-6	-	TGTGCCAGCAGCTCCCTAGGACAGATTACCTATAATTCACCCCTCCACTTT	CASSSLGQITYNSPLHF
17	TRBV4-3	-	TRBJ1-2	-	TGCGCCAGCAGCCAAGAGGGGGCTGAGAGCGGGGCGGATGGCTACACCTTC	CASSQEGAESGADGYTF
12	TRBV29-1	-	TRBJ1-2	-	TGCAGCGTTGGGGGACAAGGAAATGGCTACACCTTC	CSVGGQGNGYTF
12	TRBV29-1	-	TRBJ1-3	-	TGCAGCGTCCCCGGGGAGGGGAACACCATATATTTT	CSVPGEGNTIYF
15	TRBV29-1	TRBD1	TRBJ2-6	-	TGCAGCGTTGCCGGGACAGGAATTCGGGCCAACGTCCTGACTTTC	CSVAGTGIRANVLTF
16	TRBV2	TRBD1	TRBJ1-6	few	TGTGCCAGCAGGGGGGACAGGAGCTCCTATAATTCACCCCTCCACTTT	CASRGDRSSYNSPLHF
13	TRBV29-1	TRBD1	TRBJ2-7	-	TGCAGCGCGTCAGGCAGGGACAGGTACGAGCAGTACTTC	CSASGRDRYEQYF
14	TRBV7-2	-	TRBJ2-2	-	TGTGCCAGCAGCTTTATGGGAGGCACCGGGGAGCTGTTTTTT	CASSFMGGTGELFF
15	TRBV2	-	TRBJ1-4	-	TGTGCCAGCAGGGGCCAGCTGACGTTGAATGAAAAACTGTTTTTT	CASRGQLTLNEKLFF
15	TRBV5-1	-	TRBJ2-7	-	TGCGCCAGCAGCTTGGTCGGCAGGGGCTCCTACGAGCAGTACTTC	CASSLVGRGSYEQYF
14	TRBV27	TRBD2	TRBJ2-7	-	TGTGCCAGCAGGGAAGGGACTAGCCCCCACGAGCAGTACTTC	CASREGTSPHEQYF
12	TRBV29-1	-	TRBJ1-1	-	TGCAGCGTTGTAGCGGGGGTGGAGGGAGCTTTCTTT	CSVVAGVEGAFF
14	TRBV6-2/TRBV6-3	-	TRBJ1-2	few	TGTGCCAGCAGTTACCTCGGGGAGGGCCATGGCTACACCTTC	CASSYLGEGHGYTF
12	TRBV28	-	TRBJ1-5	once	TGTGCCAGCAGTTTAGGAGCCCAGCCCCAGCATTTT	CASSLGAQPQHF
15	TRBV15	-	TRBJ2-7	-	TGTGCCACCAGCAGAGATTTGCAGGGAAATCACGAGCAGTACTTC	CATSRDLQGNHEQYF
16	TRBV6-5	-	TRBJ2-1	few	TGTGCCAGCAGTTACAAAGGCGGGGGCCGAAACAATGAGCAGTTCTTC	CASSYKGGGRNNEQFF
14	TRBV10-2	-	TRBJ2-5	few	TGCGCCACCTCGACTGTTGGGTGGCAAGAGACCCAGTACTTC	CATSTVGWQETQYF
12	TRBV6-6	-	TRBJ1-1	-	TGTGCCAGCAGTTATTCTGAGGTTGAAGCTTTCTTT	CASSYSEVEAFF
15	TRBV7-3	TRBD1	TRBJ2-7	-	TGTGCCAGCAGCTCCCAACAGGGGGGCCCCTACGAGCAGTACTTC	CASSSQQGGPYEQYF
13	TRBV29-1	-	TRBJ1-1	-	TGCAGCGTTGAAAGGCAGGCGAGGGCTGAAGCTTTCTTT	CSVERQARAEAFF
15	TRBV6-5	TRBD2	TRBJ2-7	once	TGTGCCAGCAGAGCGGGACTAGCGGCTACCTACGAGCAGTACTTC	CASRAGLAATYEQYF
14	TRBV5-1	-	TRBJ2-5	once	TGCGCCAGCAGCGAATCAGGGAATCAAGAGACCCAGTACTTC	CASSESGNQETQYF
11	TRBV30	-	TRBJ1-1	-	TGTGCCTGGAACTTGAACACTGAAGCTTTCTTT	CAWNLNTEAFF
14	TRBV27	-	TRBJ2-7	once	TGTGCCAGCAGTGTTATCGAAGGGGATTGGAAGCAGTACTTC	CASSVIEGDWKQYF
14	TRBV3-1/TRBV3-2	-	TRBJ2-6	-	TGTGCCAGCAGCCTTGTAGCTGGGGCCAACGTCCTGACTTTC	CASSLVAGANVLTF
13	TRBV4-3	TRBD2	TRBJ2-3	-	TGCGCCAGCAGCCAAGCGCGGGGGGATACGCAGTATTTT	CASSQARGDTQYF
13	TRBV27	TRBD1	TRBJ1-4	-	TGTGCCAGCAGACCAACAGGGGAGGCAAAACTGTTTTTT	CASRPTGEAKLFF
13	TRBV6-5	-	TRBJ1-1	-	TGTGCCAGCAGTCGAGATCGGAACACTGAAGCTTTCTTT	CASSRDRNTEAFF
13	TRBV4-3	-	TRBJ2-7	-	TGCGCCAGCAGCCATACCCCGGGCTACGAGCAGTACTTC	CASSHTPGYEQYF
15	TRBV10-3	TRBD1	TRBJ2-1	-	TGTGCCATCAGTGAGAACAGGGGAGAGAACAATGAGCAGTTCTTC	CAISENRGENNEQFF
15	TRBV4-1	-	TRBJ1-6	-	TGCGCCAGCAGCCAACACACGCCTGTCAATTCACCCCTCCACTTT	CASSQHTPVNSPLHF
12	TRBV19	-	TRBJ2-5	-	TGTGCCAGTAGTATGGGAGATGAGACCCAGTACTTC	CASSMGDETQYF
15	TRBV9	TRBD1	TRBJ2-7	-	TGTGCCAGCAGCGCAAACCAGGGGGCGGTAGGCGAGCAGTACTTC	CASSANQGAVGEQYF
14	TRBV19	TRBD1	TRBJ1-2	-	TGTGCCAGTAGTATAGGACAGGGACTGGGAGGCTACACCTTC	CASSIGQGLGGYTF
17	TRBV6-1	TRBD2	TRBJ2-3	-	TGTGCCAGCAGTGAATCCCCTAGCGGGGGGTTTTCAGATACGCAGTATTTT	CASSESPSGGFSDTQYF
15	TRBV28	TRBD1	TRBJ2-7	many	TGTGCCAGCACCCAGACCGGGACAGGGTACTACGAGCAGTACTTC	CASTQTGTGYYEQYF
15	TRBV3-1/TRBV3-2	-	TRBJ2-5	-	TGTGCCAGCACCCAAGGCCGCGGAGGTCGAGAGACCCAGTACTTC	CASTQGRGGRETQYF
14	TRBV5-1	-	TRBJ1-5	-	TGCGCCAGCAGCTTGGACAGCCCGAATCAGCCCCAGCATTTT	CASSLDSPNQPQHF
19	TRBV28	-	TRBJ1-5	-	TGTGCCAGCAGTTCCCTCACAGGGCCCCAATACCTTAGCAATCAGCCCCAGCATTTT	CASSSLTGPQYLSNQPQHF
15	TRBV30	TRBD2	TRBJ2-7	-	TGTGCCTGGAGTTCCGTAGCGGGGGGGCCATACGAGCAGTACTTC	CAWSSVAGGPYEQYF
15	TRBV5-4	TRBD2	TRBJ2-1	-	TGTGCCAGCAGCTTGTTGAGACTAGCATACAATGAGCAGTTCTTC	CASSLLRLAYNEQFF
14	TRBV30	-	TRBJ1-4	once	TGTGCCTGGAGTTACGGACAGCCTAATGAAAAACTGTTTTTT	CAWSYGQPNEKLFF
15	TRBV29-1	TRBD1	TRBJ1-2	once	TGCAGCGTTGAGGCTCTGGGACAGAGTAACTATGGCTACACCTTC	CSVEALGQSNYGYTF
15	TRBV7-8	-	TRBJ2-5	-	TGTGCCAGCAGCTTAGGGAGGGGCAGGGAAAGGACCCAGTACTTC	CASSLGRGRERTQYF
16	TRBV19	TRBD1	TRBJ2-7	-	TGTGCCAGTAGGCTGGCGGGACAGGGGGCTTCCTACGAGCAGTACTTC	CASRLAGQGASYEQYF
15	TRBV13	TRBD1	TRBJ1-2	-	TGTGCCAGCAGCTTAGCCAGGGGGCAGATCTATGGCTACACCTTC	CASSLARGQIYGYTF
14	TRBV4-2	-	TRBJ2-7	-	TGTGCCAGCAGCCCACCGGGGGGCATTCACGAGCAGTACTTC	CASSPPGGIHEQYF